This T cell receptor (beta chain) was profiled in a study of cytomegalovirus exposure and HLA in healthy donors. Study background: Unique TCR beta sequences numbering some 110 million came from approximately 180 million T cells in an earlier analysis. Overall study findings and caveats: The authors enumerated 150 to 200 TCR beta chains as linked to cytomegalovirus.

The CDR3 spans 14 residues. Germline V gene lookup returns CDR1 MNHNS and CDR2 SASEGT. Trimming took off 9 bases at V and 0 bases at J, with 12 bases between the two ends. Use of 60 Vbeta and 13 Jbeta primers characterized the PCR. Measured with immunoSEQ multiplex PCR; TCRdb has only the in-frame clones, and not every one. The profile shows tens of thousands of clones, approximately 64% of them singletons. As concerns this clone: Its antigen is unknown.

The TCR was taken from a woman between 50 and 59 years old in good health and CMV-seropositive. The V and J genes are TRBV6-1 and TRBJ1-5, with a tentative D call TRBD1 (5 bases). Specimen: PBMCs. CDR3 nucleotide sequence: TGTGCCAGTTGGATGACAGTTAGCAATCAGCCCCAGCATTTT. Its translation: CASWMTVSNQPQHF.